The entry that follows covers one TCR beta chain sequence. Antigen specificity is unknown. The V gene's germline CDR1 is SGHAT and CDR2 FQDESV (reference sequence). CDR3 size: 16 residues. V lost 5 bases, J lost 3 bases, and 19 bases lay in between. This sample is drawn from a study of shared clonotypes between healthy human individuals. Study outcomes and limitations: It was the non-shared clonotypes that had lower generation probabilities than clonotypes shared by all four donors. Having only a few donors restricted how much genetic and exposure-history diversity was captured.

Data came from immunoSEQ multiplex PCR; TCRdb stores just in-frame clones and leaves some out. The sample has around 2,100,000 clones, 85% to 95% seen once. Selected positively for CCR7 and CD45RO-negative, naive CD8 cells excluded terminally differentiated effector memory CD45RA+ cells. Sequenced sample: naive CD8+ T cells sorted from blood. J is TRBJ2-5 and V is TRBV11-1, with D possibly TRBD2 on 6 matching bases. The receptor's source is a man aged 18 to 29 in good health. CDR3: CASSPVWSGYEETQYF. The CDR3 region has the DNA TGTGCCAGCAGCCCGGTATGGAGCGGGTACGAAGAGACCCAGTACTTC.